These T cell receptor beta chains were read from a single sample in a study of blood T cell repertoires in COVID-19. Assay: immunoSEQ multiplex PCR; the TCRdb copy retains only in-frame clones and omits some. The data contain roughly 160,000 clones, roughly 93% of them singletons. Sequenced sample: peripheral blood. These receptors all come from a man between 18 and 35 years old with COVID-19, enrolled during active disease. Each CDR3 is given with its conserved first and last residue. Expanded clones get a size class; other rows say once, few or many, or leave the size out.

>.|TRBV29-1|TRBJ2-7
CSVQRDSYEQYF
>.|TRBV27|TRBJ2-1
CASSALIASLDSAKLEQFF
>.|TRBV6-5|TRBJ1-4
CASFPRAFLGEKLFF
>.|TRBV9|TRBJ2-1
CASSGHGTGDNEQFF
>.|TRBV24-1|TRBJ2-2
CATSDSDRSGGTGELFF
>.|TRBV28|TRBJ1-5
CASRPRDSQHQPQHF
>.|TRBV7-2|TRBJ2-7
CASSLARSHEQYF
>.|TRBV9|TRBJ1-6
CASSVDPGLNSPLHF
>.|TRBV11-2|TRBJ2-7
CASGRDTWPYEQYF
>.|TRBV11-2|TRBJ1-4
CASSLRFRQANEKLLF
>.|TRBV27|TRBJ2-2
CASSLLGTSTGELFF
>.|TRBV19|TRBJ2-7
CASTPRTGPTYEQYF
>.|TRBV25-1|TRBJ2-7
CASSESGTGDYEQYF
>.|TRBV4-1|TRBJ2-7
CASSQVGTSGFSYEQYF
>few|TRBV5-1|TRBJ1-6
CASSLGAVQGFDNSPLHF
>few|TRBV28|TRBJ1-2
CASSPRGAYGYTF
>.|TRBV6-5|TRBJ1-6
CASSRGLLGGSPLHF
>.|TRBV7-3|TRBJ2-2
CASSLVTGDNTGELFF
>.|TRBV10-3|TRBJ1-1
CAISEQDEAFF
>.|TRBV7-7|TRBJ2-2
CASSSTGETGELFF